The present entry profiles one T cell receptor (beta chain) with its context. Original processing notes: From reference gene primer amplification, estimates of nucleated cell counts were derived. Method: immunoSEQ multiplex PCR; TCRdb's copy keeps in-frame clones and lacks some. The V and J calls and the clone size are those of that table, but D and trimming were determined from the DNA. Among under 45,000 clones, around nine tenths were seen once, and the ten largest hold 14%. The entry originates in a study of blood T cell repertoires in COVID-19. Study summary: Some COVID-19 samples were acute and others convalescent; all came from the United States, Italy and Spain. Sources were T cells, B-cell-depleted T cells, or PBMCs; the material itself was cDNA or gDNA.

The receptor was isolated from a man aged 60 to 69 with active COVID-19. Specimen: peripheral blood.

The CDR3 is CASSLATRTGGGGDGGSGANVLTF. CDR3 nucleotide sequence: TGCGCCAGCAGCTTGGCCACACGGACGGGAGGAGGAGGAGATGGGGGTTCTGGGGCCAACGTCCTGACTTTC. The rearrangement uses TRBV5-1 and TRBJ2-6, with TRBD2 matching 7 bases. J lost 1 base, V lost 0 bases, and 25 bases had no gene match. Germline V gives CDR1 SGHRS, CDR2 YFSETQ. The CDR3 contains 24 residues.